These T cell receptor beta chains were read from a single sample in a study of graft-versus-host responses after intestinal transplantation. Profiled with immunoSEQ multiplex PCR; TCRdb holds only in-frame clones, not every one. The sample holds about 38,000 clones; roughly four fifths are singletons and the top ten take under 4%. This specimen was PBMCs, taken 1,000 to 1,200 days after transplant. These receptors originate from a human patient who received an intestinal transplant, so some T cells may come from the graft donor. Both conserved end residues are part of each CDR3. The D gene is left open where the match is weak. Clone size is stated in some rows and not others, as once, few, many or a class when expanded.

clone size,J gene,D gene,V gene,CDR3 length,CDR3 protein,CDR3 DNA
NA,TRBJ2-5,NA,TRBV10-2,15,CASSDRSAMWETQYF,TGCGCCAGCAGTGACCGCTCGGCCATGTGGGAGACCCAGTACTTC
once,TRBJ2-3,NA,TRBV7-8,15,CASSLGLTGADTQYF,TGTGCCAGCAGCTTAGGACTAACGGGGGCAGATACGCAGTATTTT
NA,TRBJ2-2,TRBD1,TRBV5-1,16,CASSSVLSGGTGELFF,TGCGCCAGCAGCTCGGTCCTGTCAGGGGGCACCGGGGAGCTGTTTTTT
few,TRBJ2-7,TRBD2,TRBV6-1,15,CASSEGTSGSYEQYF,TGTGCCAGCAGTGAAGGGACTAGCGGCTCCTACGAGCAGTACTTC
NA,TRBJ2-7,TRBD1,TRBV2,16,CASQRAQGVGSYEQYF,TGTGCCAGCCAGAGAGCGCAGGGGGTCGGCTCCTACGAGCAGTACTTC
few,TRBJ1-2,NA,TRBV6-5,16,CASSYRNRQDFYGYTF,TGTGCCAGCAGTTACCGGAACCGACAGGATTTCTATGGCTACACCTTC
NA,TRBJ2-7,NA,TRBV5-5,16,CASSNLGREILNEQYF,TGTGCCAGCAGCAATCTAGGTCGGGAGATCCTCAACGAGCAGTACTTC
NA,TRBJ2-5,NA,TRBV7-2,15,CASSDPTQFWETQYF,TGTGCCAGCAGCGACCCGACTCAGTTCTGGGAGACCCAGTACTTC
NA,TRBJ2-7,TRBD2,TRBV5-6,17,CASSFPPTSGRSHEQYF,TGTGCCAGCAGCTTCCCTCCTACTAGCGGGAGGAGTCACGAGCAGTACTTC
NA,TRBJ2-5,NA,TRBV27,13,CASRQGRQETQYF,TGTGCCAGCCGGCAGGGTCGGCAAGAGACCCAGTACTTC
NA,TRBJ2-2,TRBD2,TRBV19,14,CASRSGGNTGELFF,TGTGCCAGTAGGTCGGGAGGGAACACCGGGGAGCTGTTTTTT
once,TRBJ1-5,NA,TRBV6-6,15,CASSYVFGRNQPQHF,TGTGCCAGCAGTTACGTATTTGGGCGCAATCAGCCCCAGCATTTT
once,TRBJ1-2,NA,TRBV9,14,CASSPQPGNYGYTF,TGTGCCAGCAGCCCTCAACCAGGGAACTATGGCTACACCTTC
NA,TRBJ2-2,NA,TRBV27,15,CATRSGLTSPGELFF,TGTGCCACCAGATCGGGACTGACTTCCCCCGGGGAGCTGTTTTTT
NA,TRBJ1-2,NA,TRBV10-3,14,CAITKGPPDYGYTF,TGTGCCATCACAAAGGGGCCGCCAGACTATGGCTACACCTTC
NA,TRBJ1-1,NA,TRBV6-1,15,CASSEAADVNTEAFF,TGTGCCAGCAGTGAAGCGGCAGACGTCAACACTGAAGCTTTCTTT
NA,TRBJ2-7,NA,TRBV10-2,16,CASSDSRRHPSYEQYF,TGCGCCAGCAGTGATTCTAGGCGACACCCTTCCTACGAGCAGTACTTC
NA,TRBJ2-1,NA,TRBV27,13,CASSGGLYNEQFF,TGTGCCAGCAGCGGGGGCCTCTACAATGAGCAGTTCTTC
once,TRBJ1-2,TRBD1,TRBV6-6,15,CASSYRGQGSYGYTF,TGTGCCAGCAGTTACCGAGGACAGGGTAGCTATGGCTACACCTTC
NA,TRBJ2-6,NA,TRBV4-2,16,CASSQEEGSGANVLTF,TGTGCCAGCAGCCAAGAAGAAGGGTCGGGGGCCAACGTCCTGACTTTC